This TCR beta chain is from a study of cytomegalovirus exposure and HLA in healthy donors. This PCR relied on a set of 60 Vbeta primers and 13 Jbeta primers. Clones were sequenced by immunoSEQ multiplex PCR, and TCRdb holds only the in-frame ones, with some missing. The sample gives approximately 150,000 clones, roughly 85% of which show up once; around 3.7% is in the top ten. The J segment lost 4 bases and the V segment lost 0 bases, leaving 4 bases of the junction unmatched. Germline CDR1 reads SGHRS; CDR2 reads YFSETQ. The CDR3 extends over 15 amino acids. Study conclusions and caveats: Most of the TCR beta V segments (in an earlier analysis) were productive either about 87% or about 30% of the time.

With respect to this clone: Its target is not known.

The clonotype comes from a male donor in good health and CMV-seronegative. The sequencing sample was made of PBMCs. V usage is TRBV5-1 and J usage is TRBJ2-7; 10 nucleotides agree with TRBD2. DNA of the CDR3: TGCGCCAGCAGCTTGGTTCTAGCGGGAGCGTACGAGCAGTACTTC. It encodes CASSLVLAGAYEQYF.